This is a list of T cell receptor beta chains from one sample in a study of shared clonotypes between healthy human individuals. This table comes from immunoSEQ multiplex PCR, and its TCRdb copy is limited to in-frame clones, with some not included. The table includes a few hundred thousand clones, less than 85% detected once. Source material: memory CD4+ T cells sorted from blood. These receptors came from a man aged 25 to 40 in good health. The CDR3 runs from the conserved cysteine through the conserved F or W. D genes are given only for firm matches. The size entry is marked missing in some rows and otherwise reads once, few, many or a size class.

- | TRBJ1-1 | TRBV10-3 | - | CATAAGRDTEAFF | TGTGCCACCGCCGCGGGGAGGGACACTGAAGCTTTCTTT
once | TRBJ1-5 | TRBV19 | TRBD1 | CASIPGQGSNQPQHF | TGTGCCAGTATTCCGGGACAGGGAAGCAATCAGCCCCAGCATTTT
- | TRBJ2-3 | TRBV6-1 | - | CASSEYQQSTDTQYF | TGTGCCAGCAGTGAATACCAGCAAAGCACAGATACGCAGTATTTT
- | TRBJ1-3 | TRBV7-9 | - | CASRSASGNTIYF | TGTGCCAGCAGATCGGCATCTGGAAACACCATATATTTT
- | TRBJ1-2 | TRBV28 | - | CASSSGVAYGYTF | TGTGCCAGCAGTTCAGGGGTGGCCTATGGCTACACCTTC
few | TRBJ2-5 | TRBV5-3 | - | CARSLAAEQETQYF | TGTGCCAGAAGCTTGGCGGCAGAACAAGAGACCCAGTACTTC
few | TRBJ2-1 | TRBV9 | TRBD2 | CASSVGVTGGLYNEQFF | TGTGCCAGCAGCGTAGGTGTCACGGGAGGACTTTACAATGAGCAGTTCTTC
- | TRBJ2-1 | TRBV30 | TRBD2 | CAWSAGLAGAGEQFF | TGTGCCTGGAGTGCGGGACTAGCGGGAGCCGGTGAGCAGTTCTTC
- | TRBJ2-1 | TRBV14 | TRBD2 | CASGSGSYNEQFF | TGTGCCAGCGGGAGCGGGAGTTACAATGAGCAGTTCTTC
once | TRBJ2-5 | TRBV5-6 | - | CASSLAGQGQETQYF | TGTGCCAGCAGCTTGGCTGGCCAGGGACAAGAGACCCAGTACTTC
few | TRBJ2-5 | TRBV19 | - | CASSRAEQETQYF | TGTGCCAGTAGTAGGGCAGAACAAGAGACCCAGTACTTC
- | TRBJ2-3 | TRBV11-2 | TRBD1 | CASSVDRASTDTQYF | TGTGCCAGCAGCGTAGACAGGGCAAGCACAGATACGCAGTATTTT
- | TRBJ2-7 | TRBV5-1 | - | CASSGRGFSYEQYF | TGCGCCAGCAGCGGGAGAGGATTCTCCTACGAGCAGTACTTC
- | TRBJ2-7 | TRBV7-2 | TRBD2 | CASRQTGTSYSEQYF | TGTGCCAGCAGACAGACCGGGACTAGCTATTCCGAGCAGTACTTC
- | TRBJ1-4 | TRBV6-1 | - | CASSEAPPPSDEKLFF | TGTGCCAGCAGTGAAGCTCCACCCCCTTCGGATGAAAAACTGTTTTTT
- | TRBJ1-4 | TRBV18 | - | CASSPNQGQLFF | TGTGCCAGCTCACCCAATCAGGGGCAACTGTTTTTT